Presented here are 17 T cell receptor beta chains from one specimen sequenced in a study of control samples from healthy donors and cancer patients. The table came from immunoSEQ multiplex PCR; TCRdb's copy has only in-frame clones and leaves some out. Of approximately 170,000 clones in the sample, about 93% were seen once. Sequencing was carried out using blood. These receptors all stem from a woman aged 55-75 years in good health.

This chain joins TRBV7-2 and TRBJ2-5; TRBD1 aligns across 10 bases. V gave up 1 base and J gave up 5 bases; unmatched junction bases: 7. The CDR3 is 16 amino acids. Germline V CDR1 and CDR2: SGHTA, FQGNSA. CDR3 coding DNA: TGTGCCAGCAGCTTAGGACAGGGGGCCCTGAAGGAGACCCAGTACTTC. Its translation is CASSLGQGALKETQYF. The whole variable domain, filled in from reference TRBV7-2 and TRBJ2-5, reads GAGVSQSPSNKVTEKGKDVELRCDPISGHTALYWYRQSLGQGLEFLIYFQGNSAPDKSGLPSDRFSAERTGGSVSTLTIQRTQQEDSAVYLCASSLGQGALKETQYFGPGTRLLVL.

The chain carries TRBV9 and TRBJ2-7, with TRBD2 identical over 7 bases. V lost 1 base and J lost 2; bases outside the gene matches: 6. Germline lookup yields CDR1 SGDLS and CDR2 YYNGEE. This CDR3 region has 15 residues. CDR3 bases: TGTGCCAGCAGCGTATCTTCAGCGGGAACCTACGAGCAGTACTTC. Translating gives CASSVSSAGTYEQYF.

This rearrangement joins TRBV7-2 to TRBJ2-5; D not resolved. Trimming pared 5 bases from V and 5 bases from J, leaving 18 bases between. The CDR3 has 15 amino acids. Germline V gene sequence: CDR1 SGHTA, CDR2 FQGNSA. CDR3 DNA sequence: TGTGCCAGCAGCCCTCGACACGCTGGTTGGGAGACCCAGTACTTC. Translated: CASSPRHAGWETQYF. The full variable domain, rest sourced from reference TRBV7-2 and TRBJ2-5, is GAGVSQSPSNKVTEKGKDVELRCDPISGHTALYWYRQSLGQGLEFLIYFQGNSAPDKSGLPSDRFSAERTGGSVSTLTIQRTQQEDSAVYLCASSPRHAGWETQYFGPGTRLLVL.

The V call is TRBV20-1, the J call TRBJ2-5; D remains unclear. The CDR3 contains 12 residues. CDR1 is DFQATT, CDR2 SNEGSKA, per germline (reference sequence). The V end lost 3 bases, the J end lost 3 bases, and 8 bases lay between the germline ends. CDR3 DNA sequence: TGCAGTGCTAGTCCGGTGGAAGAGACCCAGTACTTC. It yields the protein CSASPVEETQYF.

V and J are TRBV6-5 and TRBJ1-5; weak D call: TRBD1 (6 bases). The germline V gene encodes CDR1 MNHEY and CDR2 SVGAGI. The CDR3 consists of 14 residues. Trimming took off 7 bases at V and 1 base at J, with 11 bases between the two ends. The CDR3 sequence is CASNRGGSNQPQHF. As DNA, the CDR3 is TGTGCCAGCAATAGAGGGGGGAGCAATCAGCCCCAGCATTTT.

The V and J genes are TRBV7-9 and TRBJ2-7; no clear D gene. The CDR3 covers 16 residues. V lost 0 bases and J lost 0, with 12 bases in between. Germline V lookup: CDR1 SEHNR, CDR2 FQNEAQ (reference sequence). Here the CDR3 DNA reads TGTGCCAGCAGCTTAGCAGGGTTTACACCCTCCTACGAGCAGTACTTC. As protein: CASSLAGFTPSYEQYF.

J is TRBJ1-4 and V is TRBV7-2, with D hard to call. The CDR3 contains 15 residues. Trimming left V 4 bases short and J 1 base short, with 10 bases between. The germline CDR1 and CDR2 sequences are SGHTA and FQGNSA. The CDR3 sequence is CASSYLGGTNEKLFF. Here the CDR3 DNA reads TGTGCCAGCAGCTATCTAGGCGGAACTAATGAAAAACTGTTTTTT.

The J gene is TRBJ1-1, the V gene TRBV6-5; possibly TRBD1 for D (5 bases). V was shortened by 6 bases and J by 8 bases, with 19 bases between the two germline ends. This CDR3 contains 14 residues. CDR1 and CDR2 (germline): MNHEY, SVGAGI. The CDR3 nucleotides are TGTGCCAGCAGACCTCGGGGGGGACTGGTCGAAGCTTTCTTT. This translates into CASRPRGGLVEAFF.

The chain recombines TRBV20-1 with TRBJ2-1, with a possible D match to TRBD1 (6 bases). This CDR3 is 12 amino acids long. Germline-derived CDR1 and CDR2 are DFQATT and SNEGSKA (reference sequence). V dropped 3 bases and J dropped 6 bases, with 9 bases sitting between them. Here the CDR3 DNA reads TGCAGTGCTAGTTTAGGGGGCAATGAGCAGTTCTTC. This encodes CSASLGGNEQFF.

J is TRBJ2-1 and V is TRBV6-1; 10 positions agree with TRBD1. CDR1 is MNHNS, CDR2 SASEGT, per germline. The CDR3 length is 17 residues. V dropped 2 bases and J dropped 4; count of bases not matched to a gene: 8. The CDR3 here is CASSEPPGQGGYNEQFF. The CDR3 DNA reads TGTGCCAGCAGTGAACCCCCTGGACAGGGGGGATACAATGAGCAGTTCTTC.

V gene TRBV5-1 combines with J gene TRBJ1-1; D unclear. With 1 base removed from V and 2 bases from J, the gap between germline ends came to 9 bases. CDR3 length: 14 residues. Germline CDR1 and CDR2: SGHRS and YFSETQ. CDR3 residues: CASSLRQFNTEAFF. The CDR3 DNA sequence: TGCGCCAGCAGCTTGCGGCAGTTCAACACTGAAGCTTTCTTT.

The chain combines TRBV11-2 with TRBJ1-2; no clear D gene. Looked up from germline, CDR1 is SGHAT and CDR2 is FQNNGV. The CDR3 sequence is 16 residues long. Trimming cost V 6 bases and J 4 bases, with 21 bases left between them. CDR3 DNA: TGTGCCAGCAGGAGGGCAAAAACCCCTTTAAGCTATGGCTACACCTTC. It codes for CASRRAKTPLSYGYTF.

The chain combines TRBV5-1 with TRBJ1-1; D unresolved. Germline V CDR1 and CDR2: SGHRS, YFSETQ. The CDR3 spans 14 residues. The V end was cut by 0 bases, the J end by 8 bases, with 14 bases between. The CDR3, as DNA: TGCGCCAGCAGCTTGGCCCACGAGACCCTCGAAGCTTTCTTT. This translates into CASSLAHETLEAFF.

V gene TRBV7-6 combines with J gene TRBJ1-6; 9 nucleotides line up with TRBD1. The ends lost 5 bases at V and 9 bases at J; junction bases unmatched: 5. From germline, CDR1 is SGHVS and CDR2 FNYEAQ. The CDR3 sequence is 14 residues long. CDR3 amino acids: CASSPGQGTSPLHF. The CDR3 DNA sequence: TGTGCCAGCAGCCCTGGACAGGGGACTTCACCCCTCCACTTT.

CDR3 nucleotide sequence: TGCAGTGCTAGTTCAGGGTTCGGTAGCAATCAGCCCCAGCATTTT. Its protein product is CSASSGFGSNQPQHF. The chain joins TRBV20-1 to TRBJ1-5; tentative D call: TRBD1 (5 bases). The length of the CDR3 is 15 residues. The germline gives CDR1 DFQATT, CDR2 SNEGSKA (reference sequence). V dropped 3 bases and J dropped 0 bases, with 12 bases sitting between them.

This chain links TRBV7-9 with TRBJ1-1; the D is unclear. Germline-derived CDR1 and CDR2 are SEHNR and FQNEAQ (reference sequence). The CDR3 length is 13 residues. V was shortened by 7 bases and J by 3 bases, with 12 bases between the two germline ends. The CDR3 nucleotides are TGTGCCAGCAAGGCAATCGGCGACACTGAAGCTTTCTTT. Translating gives CASKAIGDTEAFF.

This sequence joins TRBV7-2 and TRBJ2-3; 8 bases align to TRBD2. Per the germline V gene, CDR1 is SGHTA and CDR2 is FQGNSA. V was clipped by 3 bases and J by 1 base; unmatched bases: 6. The CDR3 covers 16 residues. The chain's CDR3 is CASSFFRRGGTDTQYF. The CDR3, as DNA: TGTGCCAGCAGCTTTTTCCGGCGGGGGGGCACAGATACGCAGTATTTT.